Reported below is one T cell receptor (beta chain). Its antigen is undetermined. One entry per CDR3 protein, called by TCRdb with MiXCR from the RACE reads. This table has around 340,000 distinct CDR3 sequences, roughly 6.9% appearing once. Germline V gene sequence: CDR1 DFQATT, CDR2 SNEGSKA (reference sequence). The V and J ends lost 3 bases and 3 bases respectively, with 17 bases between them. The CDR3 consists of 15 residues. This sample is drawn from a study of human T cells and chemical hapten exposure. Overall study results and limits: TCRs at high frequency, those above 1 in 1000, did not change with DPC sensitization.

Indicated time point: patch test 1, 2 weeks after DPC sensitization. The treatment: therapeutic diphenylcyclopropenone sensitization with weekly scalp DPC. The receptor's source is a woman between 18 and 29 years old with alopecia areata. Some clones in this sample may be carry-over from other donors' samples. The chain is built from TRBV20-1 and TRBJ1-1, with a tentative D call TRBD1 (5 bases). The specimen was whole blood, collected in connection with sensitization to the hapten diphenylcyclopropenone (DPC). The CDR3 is CSARSPLTVDTEAFF. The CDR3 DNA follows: TGCAGTGCTAGGAGCCCCCTGACAGTTGACACTGAAGCTTTCTTT.